This T cell receptor beta chain was sequenced during a study of cytomegalovirus exposure and HLA in healthy donors. The PCR had 60 Vbeta and 13 Jbeta primers. Generated by immunoSEQ multiplex PCR, the TCRdb table keeps only in-frame clones and is missing some. The table records 250,000 or so clones, around 81% of them present only once. The study, taken as a whole, reports: It was shown in a later analysis that HLA-associated TCR beta chains were more clonally expanded than other, equally common chains. In an earlier analysis, productive rearrangement rates for most beta V segments clustered near 87% or 30%. The dataset shows that most TCR sequences were rare, while some public TCRs occurred in many donors.

Of note for this clone: Its antigen remains unidentified.

The CDR3 loop spans 14 amino acids. The ends were cut back, 5 bases at V and 3 bases at J, with 12 bases in the middle. Germline V CDR1 and CDR2: SGHRS, YFSETQ. The genes are TRBV5-1 and TRBJ2-1; tentatively, D is TRBD1 (5 bases). This TCR came from a woman aged 60 to 75 in good health and CMV-seropositive. The specimen sequenced was PBMCs. The CDR3 DNA reads as TGCGCCAGCAGGGGGCAGGGCATCTACAATGAGCAGTTCTTC. Its translation: CASRGQGIYNEQFF.